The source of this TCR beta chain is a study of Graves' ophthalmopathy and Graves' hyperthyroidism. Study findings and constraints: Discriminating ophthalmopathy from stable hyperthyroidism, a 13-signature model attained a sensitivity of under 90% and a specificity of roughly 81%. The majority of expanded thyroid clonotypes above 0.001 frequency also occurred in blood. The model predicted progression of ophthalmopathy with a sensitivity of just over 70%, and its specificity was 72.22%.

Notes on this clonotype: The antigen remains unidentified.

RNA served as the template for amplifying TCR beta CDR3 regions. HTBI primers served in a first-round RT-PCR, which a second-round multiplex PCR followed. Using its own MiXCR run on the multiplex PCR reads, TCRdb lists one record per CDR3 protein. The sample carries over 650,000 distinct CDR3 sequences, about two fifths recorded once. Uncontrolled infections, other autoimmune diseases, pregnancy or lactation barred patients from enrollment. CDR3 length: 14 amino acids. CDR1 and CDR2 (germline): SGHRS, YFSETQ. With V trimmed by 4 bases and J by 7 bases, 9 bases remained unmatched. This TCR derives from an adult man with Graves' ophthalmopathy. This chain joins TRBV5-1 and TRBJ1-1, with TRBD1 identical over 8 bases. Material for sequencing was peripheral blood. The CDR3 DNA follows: TGCGCCAGCAGCGAAGGACAGGGAGGGAATGAAGCTTTCTTT. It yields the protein CASSEGQGGNEAFF.